These 17 T cell receptor beta chains came from one sample sequenced in a study of T cell repertoires in cytomegalovirus infection. TCRdb independently ran MiXCR on the reads; one entry per CDR3 protein. Of around 200,000 distinct CDR3 sequences in the sample, about 39% are singletons; the top ten hold roughly three fifths. Their antigens remain unidentified. The sequences come from CD8+ T cells from cultured PBMCs, collected from culture after CMV antigen stimulation. These receptors all come from a human donor in good health (CMV status not recorded). Some clones in this sample may be carry-over from other donors' samples.

In its sample, this clonotype ranks as medium-sized (0.01 to 0.1%). The J gene is TRBJ2-5, the V gene TRBV5-4; 9 bases are a match to TRBD2. V lost 1 base, J lost 4 bases, and 8 bases stayed unmatched. Germline CDR1 is SGHNT and CDR2 is YYREEE (reference sequence). This CDR3 region has 16 residues. The CDR3 is CASSLPFSGSRETQYF. DNA for the CDR3: TGTGCCAGCAGCTTGCCCTTTAGCGGGAGTCGAGAGACCCAGTACTTC. Full variable domain (missing parts from reference TRBV5-4 and TRBJ2-5): ETGVTQSPTHLIKTRGQQVTLRCSSQSGHNTVSWYQQALGQGPQFIFQYYREEENGRGNFPPRFSGLQFPNYSSELNVNALELDDSALYLCASSLPFSGSRETQYFGPGTRLLVL.

The chain employs TRBV5-5 and TRBJ1-5, with 9 bases lining up with TRBD1. V shed 4 bases and J 6 bases; nucleotides not matched to a gene: 8. CDR3 length: 15 amino acids. From germline, CDR1 is SGHKS and CDR2 YYEKEE (reference sequence). CDR3 in amino acids: CASSRSTGGGQPQHF. The CDR3 nucleotides are TGTGCCAGCAGCCGATCGACAGGGGGGGGTCAGCCCCAGCATTTT.

This clonotype was observed a handful of times. This chain connects TRBV10-2 to TRBJ2-2; D perhaps matches TRBD1 (5 bases). Germline CDR1 and CDR2: WSHSY and SAAADI. The CDR3 consists of 16 residues. V shed 4 bases and J shed 5 bases, with 17 bases lying between them. The chain's CDR3 is CASSAVGADGTGELFF. The CDR3 DNA reads TGCGCCAGCAGTGCGGTAGGGGCGGATGGTACCGGGGAGCTGTTTTTT.

This clonotype has more than one count but fewer than ten. This chain uses TRBV10-3 with TRBJ2-3; D gene ambiguous. This CDR3 has 13 residues. CDR1 ENHRY and CDR2 SYGVKD come from the germline V gene. V was shortened by 3 bases and J by 4 bases, with 8 bases between the two germline ends. CDR3 loop: CAISESRADTQYF. The CDR3, as DNA: TGTGCCATCAGTGAATCTAGAGCAGATACGCAGTATTTT.

This chain links TRBV28 with TRBJ2-1, with D possibly being TRBD2 (6 bases). Trimming cost V 2 bases and J 0 bases, with 11 bases left between them. The germline V gene encodes CDR1 MDHEN and CDR2 SYDVKM. This CDR3 is built from 16 residues. This CDR3 reads CASSLAGTDSYNEQFF. The CDR3 DNA follows: TGTGCCAGCAGTTTAGCCGGGACTGACTCCTACAATGAGCAGTTCTTC.

J is TRBJ1-4 and V is TRBV27, with 7 bases matching TRBD1. The V segment lost 5 bases and the J segment 5 bases; nucleotides outside the gene matches: 20. CDR3 length: 19 residues. The germline gives CDR1 MNHEY, CDR2 SMNVEV (reference sequence). The CDR3 region has the DNA TGTGCCAGCAGTCTGAGACAGGGTCCGGTTCTGGGCGTAAATGAAAAACTGTTTTTT. This gives the protein CASSLRQGPVLGVNEKLFF.

This clonotype has only a few counts. The gene calls are TRBV11-2 and TRBJ2-7, with TRBD2 as a possible D gene (6 bases). The CDR3 totals 13 residues. Germline CDR1 is SGHAT and CDR2 is FQNNGV. Trimming pared 5 bases from V and 6 bases from J, leaving 14 bases between. CDR3 sequence (DNA): TGTGCCAGCAGCCGTCCGGGGGATCTCGAGCAGTACTTC. This translates into CASSRPGDLEQYF.

CDR3 amino acids: CSARDTPSNEQFF. CDR3 DNA sequence: TGCAGTGCTAGAGATACTCCTAGCAATGAGCAGTTCTTC. The rearrangement uses TRBV20-1 and TRBJ2-1, with unresolved D. The CDR3 length is 13 residues. CDR1 and CDR2 (germline): DFQATT, SNEGSKA (reference sequence). V lost 0 bases, J lost 6 bases, and 9 bases lay in between.

V is TRBV24-1 and J is TRBJ2-1, with 8 bases identical to TRBD1. Trimming cost V 6 bases and J 2 bases; bases outside gene matches: 8. Per germline, CDR1 KGHDR and CDR2 SFDVKD. This CDR3 is built from 16 residues. The CDR3 DNA is TGTGCCACCAGTTCCGAGCAGGGGGCTACCTACAATGAGCAGTTCTTC. Its protein product is CATSSEQGATYNEQFF.

The chain is built from TRBV11-2 and TRBJ2-1, with TRBD2 matching over 7 bases. The CDR3 is 16 residues long. Germline V CDR1 and CDR2: SGHAT, FQNNGV. V lost 0 bases and J lost 4; bases outside the gene matches: 6. CDR3 amino acids: CASSLEGREPYNEQFF. DNA of the CDR3: TGTGCCAGCAGCTTAGAGGGGCGGGAGCCTTACAATGAGCAGTTCTTC.

The V gene is TRBV28, the J gene TRBJ2-1, with TRBD1 matching over 11 bases. This CDR3 spans 18 amino acids. V lost 6 bases to trimming and J lost 0 bases; unmatched junction nucleotides: 10. Germline-derived CDR1 and CDR2 are MDHEN and SYDVKM. Written as DNA, the CDR3 is TGTGCCAGCAGCACGGACAGGGGGCGGGCGGTCTCCTACAATGAGCAGTTCTTC. It codes for CASSTDRGRAVSYNEQFF.

The V call is TRBV12-3 or TRBV12-4, the J call TRBJ1-2; the match to TRBD1 covers 11 bases. The CDR3 is 16 amino acids. J was trimmed by 5 bases and V by 5 bases; bases with no gene match: 10. The chain's CDR3 is CASSSSGTGGSYGYTF. In DNA form, the CDR3 reads TGTGCCAGCAGTAGTTCCGGGACAGGGGGAAGTTATGGCTACACCTTC.

This clonotype was counted a few times. This chain links TRBV28 with TRBJ2-5; the match to TRBD2 covers 10 bases. CDR3 length equals 15 residues. J was trimmed by 3 bases and V by 3 bases; bases with no gene match: 4. The germline V gene encodes CDR1 MDHEN and CDR2 SYDVKM. This chain's CDR3 is CASSFVAGGKETQYF. The CDR3 DNA reads as TGTGCCAGCAGTTTTGTAGCGGGAGGAAAAGAGACCCAGTACTTC.

At least ten counts were recorded for this clonotype. The gene calls are TRBV12-3 or TRBV12-4 and TRBJ1-5; tentatively, D is TRBD1 (6 bases). The CDR3 sequence is 15 residues long. The V end lost 3 bases, the J end lost 1 base, and 10 bases lay between the germline ends. The CDR3 region has the DNA TGTGCCAGCAGTTTTGGGGGGCTCAGCAATCAGCCCCAGCATTTT. Protein sequence: CASSFGGLSNQPQHF.

CDR3 residues: CASTEIGLAGAGDTQYF. Here the CDR3 DNA reads TGTGCCAGCACCGAAATCGGGCTAGCGGGAGCTGGAGATACGCAGTATTTT. V and J are TRBV28 and TRBJ2-3; TRBD2 matches 10 bases. The CDR3 is made up of 17 amino acids. V shed 7 bases and J 5 bases; nucleotides not matched to a gene: 15. Germline CDR1 MDHEN, CDR2 SYDVKM.

This clonotype came up a few times. V gene TRBV7-6 combines with J gene TRBJ1-4; TRBD1 matches at 10 bases. The CDR3 runs to 14 residues. With 6 bases clipped from V and 5 bases from J, the junction kept 3 bases outside the gene matches. Germline V lookup: CDR1 SGHVS, CDR2 FNYEAQ. CDR3 nucleotide sequence: TGTGCCAGCAGTCCGACAGGGGGCAATGAAAAACTGTTTTTT. It encodes CASSPTGGNEKLFF.

There are a few counts of this clonotype. The V and J genes are TRBV7-2 and TRBJ2-7; TRBD1 is a possible D gene (6 bases). The V and J ends lost 1 base and 5 bases respectively, with 12 bases between them. CDR3 length equals 14 residues. In germline, CDR1 is SGHTA, CDR2 FQGNSA. CDR3 DNA sequence: TGTGCCAGCAGCTTAGTGACCAGGGGCAACGAGCAGTACTTC. Residues: CASSLVTRGNEQYF. The full variable domain, rest sourced from reference TRBV7-2 and TRBJ2-7, is GAGVSQSPSNKVTEKGKDVELRCDPISGHTALYWYRQSLGQGLEFLIYFQGNSAPDKSGLPSDRFSAERTGGSVSTLTIQRTQQEDSAVYLCASSLVTRGNEQYFGPGTRLTVT.